Below, 8 T cell receptor beta chains from the same sample are listed, as sequenced in a study of blood T cells in healthy people across ages. A second PCR, run for roughly 7 to 11 cycles, used a sample-barcoded 5' primer plus a J-beta primer mix. TCRdb called the 5' RACE reads again in MiXCR, with one record for every CDR3 protein. Counted here are 500,000 to 650,000 distinct CDR3 sequences, around 27% occurring once; the ten biggest clones make up over 3.5%. This sample also appeared in a second study, on T cells of mothers and their children.

Input material: blood. All receptors come from a boy younger than 10 in good health.

J is TRBJ1-1 and V is TRBV7-2, with D hard to call. From germline, CDR1 is SGHTA and CDR2 FQGNSA. CDR3 length: 14 amino acids. V was shortened by 1 base and J by 4 bases, with 10 bases between the two germline ends. CDR3 sequence reads: CASSLVSGSTEAFF. Written as DNA, the CDR3 is TGTGCCAGCAGCTTAGTCAGTGGGTCCACTGAAGCTTTCTTT.

This clonotype was picked up a small number of times. The gene calls are TRBV27 and TRBJ1-2; D gene ambiguous. The CDR3 has 15 residues. CDR1 is MNHEY and CDR2 is SMNVEV in the germline V gene (reference sequence). The germline V and J ends were trimmed by 0 bases and 2 bases, with 10 bases remaining between them. In nucleotides, the CDR3 is TGTGCCAGCAGTTTATCAGGAGCACGGAACTATGGCTACACCTTC. It encodes CASSLSGARNYGYTF.

There are a few counts of this clonotype. The rearrangement joins TRBV7-9 to TRBJ1-1; TRBD1 matches 8 bases. V trimming: 6 bases; J trimming: 0 bases; junction bases outside the gene matches: 15. The CDR3 sequence is 18 residues long. Germline lookup yields CDR1 SEHNR and CDR2 FQNEAQ (reference sequence). For the CDR3, the DNA is TGTGCCAGCAGTCCATCAGGGGGCCACAACTACATGAACACTGAAGCTTTCTTT. Amino acid sequence: CASSPSGGHNYMNTEAFF.

This clonotype was counted only a few times. The chain employs TRBV6-5 and TRBJ1-1; D unresolved. Germline V gene data show CDR1 as MNHEY and CDR2 as SVGAGI. The CDR3 loop spans 14 amino acids. With 0 bases removed from V and 0 bases from J, the gap between germline ends came to 5 bases. In DNA form, the CDR3 reads TGTGCCAGCAGTTACTCGGGTGTGAACACTGAAGCTTTCTTT. Protein product: CASSYSGVNTEAFF.

This clonotype was seen ten or more times. One end of the junction is discordant with germline, which a read error may explain. The V and J genes are TRBV2 and TRBJ2-4; TRBD1 matches 7 bases. CDR3 length equals 14 residues. Germline V gene sequence: CDR1 SNHLY, CDR2 FYNNEI. The CDR3 region has the DNA TGTGCCAGCAGTGACCCCCTTGCCGGACAGGTTCGGGACTTC. It is translated as CASSDPLAGQVRDF.

V is TRBV4-1 and J is TRBJ2-5, with D possibly being TRBD2 (6 bases). This CDR3 is 16 amino acids long. Germline CDR1 is MGHRA and CDR2 is YSYEKL. V lost 0 bases, J lost 1 base, and 12 bases lay in between. The CDR3, as DNA: TGCGCCAGCAGCCAAGAAAGAGCGGGCCTCCAAGAGACCCAGTACTTC. Its protein is CASSQERAGLQETQYF.

J is TRBJ1-2 and V is TRBV27; the match to TRBD1 covers 8 bases. This CDR3 region has 17 residues. Germline CDR1 MNHEY, CDR2 SMNVEV (reference sequence). V shed 3 bases, J shed 2 bases, and the junction held 11 bases outside the gene matches. CDR3 nucleotides: TGTGCCAGCAGTTTCATTTCCTTGACAGGGGAAAACTATGGCTACACCTTC. It translates to CASSFISLTGENYGYTF.

CDR3 loop: CATSDPGGLSTDTQYF. CDR3 coding DNA: TGTGCCACCAGTGACCCAGGGGGGCTAAGCACAGATACGCAGTATTTT. J is TRBJ2-3 and V is TRBV24-1; D may be TRBD1 (7 bases). There are 16 residues in the CDR3. CDR1 is KGHDR, CDR2 SFDVKD, per germline. Trimming shortened V by 4 bases and J by 0 bases, and 13 bases separated the two germline ends.